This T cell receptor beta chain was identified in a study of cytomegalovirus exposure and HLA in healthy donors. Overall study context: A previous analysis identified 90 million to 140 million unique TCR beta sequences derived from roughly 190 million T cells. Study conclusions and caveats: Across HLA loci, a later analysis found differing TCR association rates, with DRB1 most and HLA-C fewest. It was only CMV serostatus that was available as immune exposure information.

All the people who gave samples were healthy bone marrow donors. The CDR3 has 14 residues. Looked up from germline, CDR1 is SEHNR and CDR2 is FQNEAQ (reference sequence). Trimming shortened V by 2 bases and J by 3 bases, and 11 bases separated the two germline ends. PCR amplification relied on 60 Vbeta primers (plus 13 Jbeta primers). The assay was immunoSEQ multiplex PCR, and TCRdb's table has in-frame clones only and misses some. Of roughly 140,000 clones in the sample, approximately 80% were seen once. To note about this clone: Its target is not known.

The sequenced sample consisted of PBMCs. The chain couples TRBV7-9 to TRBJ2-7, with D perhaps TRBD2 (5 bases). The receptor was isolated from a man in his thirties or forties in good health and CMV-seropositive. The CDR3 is CASSLPGGYYEQYF. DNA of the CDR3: TGTGCCAGCAGCTTACCGGGCGGGTACTACGAGCAGTACTTC.